Listed below are T cell receptor beta chains from one sample, sequenced in a study of radiotherapy plus CTLA-4 blockade in lung cancer. TCRdb's copy holds only in-frame clones and misses some; the assay was immunoSEQ multiplex PCR. Of 30,000 to 35,000 clones in the sample, roughly 77% were seen once. Material: peripheral blood, obtained from a patient treated with radiotherapy plus ipilimumab. The receptors stem from a human donor with non-small cell lung cancer that progressed on radiotherapy plus ipilimumab. CDR3s include the opening cysteine and the closing phenylalanine or tryptophan. A D gene is named only where the DNA matches it firmly. Clone size is given for some rows only: seen once, a few or many times, or a class if the clone is expanded.

J | D | size | V | CDR3 | DNA
TRBJ1-2 | NA | NA | TRBV11-2 | CASSLDGRMGYTF | TGTGCCAGCAGCTTAGATGGCAGGATGGGCTACACCTTC
TRBJ1-4 | TRBD1 | NA | TRBV15 | CATSRGQGAGYEKLFF | TGTGCCACCAGCAGAGGGCAGGGGGCTGGGTATGAAAAACTGTTTTTT
TRBJ2-1 | NA | NA | TRBV9 | CASSVAGAATYNEQFF | TGTGCCAGCAGCGTAGCGGGAGCGGCGACCTACAATGAGCAGTTCTTC
TRBJ2-5 | NA | few | TRBV9 | CASSPHPDQVTQDF | TGTGCCAGCAGCCCCCACCCAGACCAAGTGACCCAGGACTTC
TRBJ1-6 | TRBD1 | NA | TRBV7-2 | CASSLAGTENSPLHF | TGTGCCAGCAGCTTAGCAGGGACAGAGAATTCACCCCTCCACTTT
TRBJ2-4 | TRBD1 | NA | TRBV9 | CASRETGVNIQYF | TGTGCCAGCAGGGAAACAGGGGTAAACATTCAGTACTTC
TRBJ1-5 | NA | NA | TRBV5-1 | CASSLRQVYSNQPQHF | TGCGCCAGCAGCCTACGACAGGTATATAGCAATCAGCCCCAGCATTTT
TRBJ2-3 | NA | NA | TRBV5-1 | CASSLDGLPTSTDTQYF | TGCGCCAGCAGCTTGGATGGGCTACCAACTAGCACAGATACGCAGTATTTT
TRBJ2-7 | NA | NA | TRBV4-2 | CASSQEFSDEQYF | TGTGCCAGCAGCCAAGAATTTTCCGACGAGCAGTACTTC
TRBJ2-7 | TRBD2 | medium-sized | TRBV6-5 | CASSYRRGGTYEQYF | TGTGCCAGCAGTTACAGGCGGGGGGGCACCTACGAGCAGTACTTC
TRBJ2-7 | TRBD1 | NA | TRBV15 | CATSASRGLHEQYF | TGTGCCACCAGCGCAAGCAGGGGGCTCCACGAGCAGTACTTC
TRBJ1-4 | TRBD1 | NA | TRBV15 | CATSDDRVWNEKLFF | TGTGCCACCAGTGACGACAGGGTGTGGAATGAAAAACTGTTTTTT
TRBJ1-5 | TRBD1 | NA | TRBV5-1 | CASSLGGTGNWQPQHF | TGCGCCAGCAGCTTGGGTGGGACAGGGAATTGGCAGCCCCAGCATTTT
TRBJ2-7 | NA | NA | TRBV27 | CASSLSDSHEQYF | TGTGCCAGCAGTTTAAGCGACAGTCACGAGCAGTACTTC
TRBJ2-2 | NA | once | TRBV6-5 | CASSYLQENTGELFF | TGTGCCAGCAGTTACTTACAGGAGAACACCGGGGAGCTGTTTTTT
TRBJ2-2 | TRBD1 | NA | TRBV9 | CASSVEAGGANGELFF | TGTGCCAGCAGCGTAGAGGCAGGGGGCGCGAACGGGGAGCTGTTTTTT
TRBJ2-3 | TRBD2 | once | TRBV4-1 | CASSQLTSGGAKDTQYF | TGCGCCAGCAGCCAACTTACTAGCGGGGGGGCGAAAGATACGCAGTATTTT
TRBJ1-2 | NA | NA | TRBV6-5 | CASSRTGSYNYGYTF | TGTGCCAGCAGCCGTACAGGGTCCTATAACTATGGCTACACCTTC
TRBJ2-3 | TRBD2 | NA | TRBV5-1 | CASSEMGTSGGGDTQYF | TGCGCCAGCAGCGAGATGGGGACTAGCGGGGGTGGAGATACGCAGTATTTT
TRBJ1-4 | NA | NA | TRBV28 | CASSLPLWGGLGEKLFF | TGTGCCAGCAGTTTACCCCTCTGGGGGGGCTTAGGGGAAAAACTGTTTTTT
TRBJ2-2 | TRBD1 | NA | TRBV5-6 | CASSLDRGLGWTGELFF | TGTGCCAGCAGCTTGGATAGGGGGCTCGGTTGGACCGGGGAGCTGTTTTTT
TRBJ1-1 | NA | NA | TRBV19 | CASSIGTEAFF | TGTGCCAGTAGTATCGGGACTGAAGCTTTCTTT
TRBJ1-4 | TRBD1 | once | TRBV7-9 | CASSLTGANEKLFF | TGTGCCAGCAGCCTGACAGGGGCTAATGAAAAACTGTTTTTT
TRBJ2-1 | TRBD2 | NA | TRBV5-1 | CASSLVRGGALEQFF | TGCGCCAGCAGCTTGGTCCGCGGGGGGGCGCTAGAGCAGTTCTTC
TRBJ2-6 | TRBD1 | NA | TRBV5-4 | CASSSRDRAPGANVLTF | TGTGCCAGCAGCTCCCGGGACAGGGCTCCTGGGGCCAACGTCCTGACTTTC
TRBJ2-1 | NA | few | TRBV11-3 | CASSLFGLYNEQFF | TGTGCCAGCAGCTTATTCGGACTGTACAATGAGCAGTTCTTC
TRBJ2-7 | NA | NA | TRBV11-2 | CASSLAAPGYEQYF | TGTGCCAGCAGCTTAGCCGCCCCAGGGTACGAGCAGTACTTC
TRBJ2-1 | TRBD2 | NA | TRBV7-8 | CASSPEGLAGGRSSYNEQFF | TGTGCCAGCAGCCCAGAGGGGCTAGCGGGGGGCCGGAGCTCCTACAATGAGCAGTTCTTC
TRBJ1-2 | TRBD1 | NA | TRBV7-8 | CASSLNSGGYGYTF | TGTGCCAGCAGCTTAAACTCAGGGGGGTATGGCTACACCTTC
TRBJ1-1 | NA | NA | TRBV10-3 | CAISDEGRGDTEAFF | TGTGCCATCAGTGATGAGGGCAGGGGCGACACTGAAGCTTTCTTT
TRBJ2-4 | NA | once | TRBV7-3 | CASSLRQGDRNIQYF | TGTGCCAGCAGCTTAAGGCAGGGTGATCGGAACATTCAGTACTTC
TRBJ2-1 | NA | NA | TRBV4-1 | CASSQDRGTSFNEQFF | TGCGCCAGCAGCCAAGATCGAGGGACTTCATTTAATGAGCAGTTCTTC
TRBJ1-5 | NA | NA | TRBV10-3 | CAISEGGIGNQPQHF | TGTGCCATCAGTGAGGGGGGGATCGGCAATCAGCCCCAGCATTTT
TRBJ1-6 | NA | NA | TRBV5-1 | CASMNAFGSPLHF | TGCGCCAGCATGAACGCGTTTGGTTCACCCCTCCACTTT
TRBJ2-5 | TRBD2 | NA | TRBV5-1 | CASSWRGLAGQETQYF | TGCGCCAGCAGCTGGAGGGGACTAGCGGGGCAAGAGACCCAGTACTTC
TRBJ2-2 | TRBD2 | NA | TRBV2 | CASSRLAGDNTGELFF | TGTGCCAGCAGTCGACTAGCGGGAGACAACACCGGGGAGCTGTTTTTT
TRBJ2-7 | TRBD1 | once | TRBV7-6 | CASSSQTGGDSYEQYF | TGTGCCAGCAGCTCACAGACAGGGGGGGATTCCTACGAGCAGTACTTC
TRBJ1-4 | NA | NA | TRBV2 | CASSAARTTNEKLFF | TGTGCCAGCAGTGCCGCCAGAACGACTAATGAAAAACTGTTTTTT
TRBJ2-7 | NA | NA | TRBV6-6 | CASSYPAPGDEQYF | TGTGCCAGCAGTTACCCAGCCCCGGGGGACGAGCAGTACTTC
TRBJ1-3 | NA | NA | TRBV18 | CASSPTRGSKTGNTIYF | TGTGCCAGCTCACCTACCAGGGGCAGTAAGACTGGAAACACCATATATTTT
TRBJ1-4 | NA | once | TRBV4-1 | CASSQGPPRGSGNEKLFF | TGCGCCAGCAGCCAAGGCCCCCCTCGGGGGTCTGGAAATGAAAAACTGTTTTTT
TRBJ1-4 | NA | NA | TRBV6-1 | CASRESTGGEKLFF | TGTGCCAGTAGAGAATCGACAGGTGGTGAAAAACTGTTTTTT
TRBJ1-4 | NA | NA | TRBV19 | CASRRVNEKLFF | TGTGCCAGTAGACGGGTGAATGAAAAACTGTTTTTT
TRBJ1-2 | NA | NA | TRBV19 | CASSIIRTAYGYTF | TGTGCCAGTAGTATAATCCGGACAGCCTATGGCTACACCTTC
TRBJ2-7 | TRBD1 | NA | TRBV6-5 | CASSYSIGTGDYEQYF | TGTGCCAGCAGTTACTCCATAGGGACAGGGGACTACGAGCAGTACTTC
TRBJ1-1 | NA | NA | TRBV19 | CASSGGAYTEAFF | TGTGCCAGTAGCGGGGGGGCTTACACTGAAGCTTTCTTT
TRBJ2-5 | NA | NA | TRBV7-3 | CASSLTGAGGETQYF | TGTGCCAGCAGCTTAACGGGGGCTGGGGGAGAGACCCAGTACTTC
TRBJ2-1 | TRBD1 | NA | TRBV2 | CASSGQGAINEQFF | TGTGCCAGCAGTGGACAGGGGGCCATCAATGAGCAGTTCTTC
TRBJ2-5 | NA | NA | TRBV19 | CASSTGSQETQYF | TGTGCCAGTAGTACGGGATCCCAAGAGACCCAGTACTTC
TRBJ1-1 | NA | once | TRBV11-2 | CASSLEVQVWTEAFF | TGTGCCAGCAGCTTAGAGGTCCAGGTATGGACTGAAGCTTTCTTT
TRBJ2-7 | NA | NA | TRBV4-1 | CASSQDLGLSYEQYF | TGCGCCAGCAGCCAAGATTTGGGACTTAGCTACGAGCAGTACTTC
TRBJ1-2 | NA | NA | TRBV11-2 | CASSLDGAKARGYTF | TGTGCCAGCAGCTTAGATGGGGCTAAAGCCAGGGGCTACACCTTC